This T cell receptor beta chain emerged from a study of OX40 agonist ivuxolimab in advanced cancers. Germline CDR1 is SEHNR and CDR2 is FQNEAQ (reference sequence). Trimming removed 3 bases from V and 3 bases from J; junction bases left unmatched: 3. The CDR3 consists of 15 residues. The repertoire was sequenced with immunoSEQ multiplex PCR; TCRdb's copy has only in-frame clones and lacks some. The table lists more than 90,000 clones, approximately 80% of them singletons. The material sequenced was CD4+ or CD8+ T cells sorted from blood, taken in a trial of the OX40 agonist ivuxolimab. The rearrangement uses TRBV7-9 and TRBJ2-3, with TRBD2 matching over 10 bases. The sequence derives from an adult with an advanced solid tumor such as melanoma, head and neck, liver or kidney cancer. In nucleotides, the CDR3 is TGTGCCAGCAGCTTCTCTAGCGGGAGTACAGATACGCAGTATTTT. It encodes CASSFSSGSTDTQYF.